Described below is a single TCR beta chain sequence and its context. The antigen is undetermined. The junction had 10 bases not matched to a gene; V was cut back by 7 bases and J by 5 bases. The germline V gene encodes CDR1 SEHNR and CDR2 FQNEAQ (reference sequence). This CDR3 is built from 14 residues. Since all of the isolated RNA was reverse transcribed, expressed TCRB transcripts were what got sequenced. Naive, central memory and regulatory T cell samples yielded around 3.3 million reads on average. TCRdb keeps only in-frame clones here, not all; method: immunoSEQ multiplex PCR. The data show more than 350,000 clones, 9.5% to 12% seen once. The record originates from a study of beta chain features in type 1 diabetes. Study overall: Age, gender, cell numbers and subset yield matched between patients and controls.

Whole-study findings and limits: With patients and controls alike, PCR might favor shorter templates to an equal degree. Shorter TCRB CDR3s, moderately but significantly so, marked every one of the four CD4+ subsets in Type 1 diabetes patients.

The receptor was derived from a woman under 30 in good health. The gene calls are TRBV7-9 and TRBJ2-5; 7 bases align to TRBD1. Sample: naive CD4+ T cells from blood. CDR3 region: CASNPWTGRETQYF. The CDR3 DNA follows: TGTGCCAGCAACCCTTGGACAGGACGGGAGACCCAGTACTTC.